This T cell receptor (beta chain) was sequenced for a study of blood T cell repertoires in COVID-19. Trimming stripped 3 bases from V and 9 bases from J, with 12 bases between. The CDR3 extends over 12 amino acids. Per germline, CDR1 LGHDT and CDR2 YNNKEL (reference sequence). TCRdb keeps only in-frame clones here, not all; method: immunoSEQ multiplex PCR. The sample shows some 50,000 clones, 80% to 90% of them seen only once. Sequences were obtained from peripheral blood. The V gene is TRBV3-1 (or the pseudogene TRBV3-2), the J gene TRBJ2-7, with D possibly being TRBD2 (6 bases). The TCR sequence derives from an elderly man with acute or convalescent COVID-19. In DNA, the CDR3 is TGTGCCAGCAGCCAGGGGACTGCCGGGCAGTACTTC. Protein product: CASSQGTAGQYF.